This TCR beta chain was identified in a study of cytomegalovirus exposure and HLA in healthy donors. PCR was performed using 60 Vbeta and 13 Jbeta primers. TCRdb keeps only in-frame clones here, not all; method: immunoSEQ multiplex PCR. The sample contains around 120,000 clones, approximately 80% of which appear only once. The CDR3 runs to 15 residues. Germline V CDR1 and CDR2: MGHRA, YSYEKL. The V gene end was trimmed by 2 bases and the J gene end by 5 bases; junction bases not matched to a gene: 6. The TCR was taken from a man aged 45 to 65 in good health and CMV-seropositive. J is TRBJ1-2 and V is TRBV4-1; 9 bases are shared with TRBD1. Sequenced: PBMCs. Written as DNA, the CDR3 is TGCGCCAGCAGCCAACAAGGACAGGGGAAATATGGCTACACCTTC. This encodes CASSQQGQGKYGYTF.